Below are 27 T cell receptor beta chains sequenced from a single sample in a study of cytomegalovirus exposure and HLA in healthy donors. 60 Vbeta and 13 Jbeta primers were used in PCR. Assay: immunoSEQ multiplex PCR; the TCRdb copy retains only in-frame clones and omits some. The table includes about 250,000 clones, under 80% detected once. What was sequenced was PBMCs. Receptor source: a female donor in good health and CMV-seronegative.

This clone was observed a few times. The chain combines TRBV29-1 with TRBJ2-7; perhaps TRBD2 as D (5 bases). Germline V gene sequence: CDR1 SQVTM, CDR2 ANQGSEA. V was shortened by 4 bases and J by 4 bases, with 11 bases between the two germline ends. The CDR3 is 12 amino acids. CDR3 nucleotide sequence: TGCAGCGTTGTCCGGGGAGAATACGAGCAGTACTTC. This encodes CSVVRGEYEQYF.

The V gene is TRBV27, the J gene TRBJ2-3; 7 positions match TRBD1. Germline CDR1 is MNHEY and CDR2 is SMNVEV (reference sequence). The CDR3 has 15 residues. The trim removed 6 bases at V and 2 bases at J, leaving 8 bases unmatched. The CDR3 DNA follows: TGTGCCAGCAGGTCCCGACAGGGATCCACAGATACGCAGTATTTT. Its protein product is CASRSRQGSTDTQYF.

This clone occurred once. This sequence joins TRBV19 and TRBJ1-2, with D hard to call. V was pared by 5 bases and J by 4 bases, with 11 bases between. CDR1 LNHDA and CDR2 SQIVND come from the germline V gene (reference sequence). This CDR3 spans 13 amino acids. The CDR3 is CASSRANFYGYTF. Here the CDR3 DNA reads TGTGCCAGTAGTCGCGCTAATTTCTATGGCTACACCTTC.

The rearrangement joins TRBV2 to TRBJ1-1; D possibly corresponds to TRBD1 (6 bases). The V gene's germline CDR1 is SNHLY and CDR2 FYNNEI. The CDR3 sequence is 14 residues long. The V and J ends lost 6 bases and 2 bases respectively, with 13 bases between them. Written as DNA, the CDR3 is TGTGCCAGCAGGCAGGGACAATTAAACACTGAAGCTTTCTTT. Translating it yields CASRQGQLNTEAFF.

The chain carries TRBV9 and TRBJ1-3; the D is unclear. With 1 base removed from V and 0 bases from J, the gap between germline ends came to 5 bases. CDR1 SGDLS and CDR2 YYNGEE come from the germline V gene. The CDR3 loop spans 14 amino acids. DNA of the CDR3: TGTGCCAGCAGCGTATCCAACTCTGGAAACACCATATATTTT. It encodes CASSVSNSGNTIYF.

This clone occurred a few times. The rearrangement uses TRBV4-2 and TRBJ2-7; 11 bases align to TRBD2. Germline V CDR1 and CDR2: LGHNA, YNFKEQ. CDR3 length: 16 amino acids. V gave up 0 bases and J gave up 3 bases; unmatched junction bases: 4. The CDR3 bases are TGTGCCAGCAGCCAAGAGTTCGGGACTAGCGGCTACGAGCAGTACTTC. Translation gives CASSQEFGTSGYEQYF.

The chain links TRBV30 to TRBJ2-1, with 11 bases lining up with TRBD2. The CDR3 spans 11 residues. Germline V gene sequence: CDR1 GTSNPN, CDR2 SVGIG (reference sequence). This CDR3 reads CAWGLADEQFF. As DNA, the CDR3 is TGTGCTTGGGGACTAGCGGATGAGCAGTTCTTC.

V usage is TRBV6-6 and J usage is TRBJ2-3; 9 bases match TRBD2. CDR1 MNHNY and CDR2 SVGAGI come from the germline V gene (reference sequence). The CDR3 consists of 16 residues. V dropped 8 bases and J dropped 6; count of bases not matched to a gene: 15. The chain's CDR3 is CASGNLAGLSSDTQYF. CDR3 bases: TGTGCCAGCGGAAATCTAGCGGGATTATCGTCGGATACGCAGTATTTT.

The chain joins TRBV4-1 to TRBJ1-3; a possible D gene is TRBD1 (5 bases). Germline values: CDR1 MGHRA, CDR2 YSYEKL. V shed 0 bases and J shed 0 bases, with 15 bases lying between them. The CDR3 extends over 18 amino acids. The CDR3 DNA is TGCGCCAGCAGCCAAGAGGGGCCCAATTCAATCTCTGGAAACACCATATATTTT. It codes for CASSQEGPNSISGNTIYF.

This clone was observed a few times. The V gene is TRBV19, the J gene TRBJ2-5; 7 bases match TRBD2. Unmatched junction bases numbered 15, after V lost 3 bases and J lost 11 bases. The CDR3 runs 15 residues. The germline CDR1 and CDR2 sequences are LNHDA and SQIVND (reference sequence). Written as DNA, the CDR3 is TGTGCCAGTAGTATCCCCTCGCTTGGCGGGAGTGTGCAGTACTTC. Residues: CASSIPSLGGSVQYF.

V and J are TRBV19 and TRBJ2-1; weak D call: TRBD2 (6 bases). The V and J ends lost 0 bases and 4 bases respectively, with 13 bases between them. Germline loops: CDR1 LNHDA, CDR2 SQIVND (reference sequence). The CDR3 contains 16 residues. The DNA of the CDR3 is TGTGCCAGTAGTATAGATATGCGGGATGCGTACAATGAGCAGTTCTTC. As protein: CASSIDMRDAYNEQFF.

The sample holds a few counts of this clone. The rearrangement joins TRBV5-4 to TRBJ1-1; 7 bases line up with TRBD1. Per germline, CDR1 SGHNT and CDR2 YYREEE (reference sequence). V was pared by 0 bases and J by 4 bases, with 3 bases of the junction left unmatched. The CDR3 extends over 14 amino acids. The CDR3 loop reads CASSLGDRVTEAFF. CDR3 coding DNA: TGTGCCAGCAGCTTGGGAGACAGGGTCACTGAAGCTTTCTTT.

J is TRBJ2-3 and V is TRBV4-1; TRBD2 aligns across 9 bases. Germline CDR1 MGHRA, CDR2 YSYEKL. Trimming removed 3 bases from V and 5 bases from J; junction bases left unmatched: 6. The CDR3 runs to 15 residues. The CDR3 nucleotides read TGCGCCAGCAGCCAGACTAGACTAGCGGAAGATACGCAGTATTTT. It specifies CASSQTRLAEDTQYF.

DNA for the CDR3: TGTGCCAGTAGTAGGACAGGGGTGAACACTGAAGCTTTCTTT. It codes for CASSRTGVNTEAFF. The V gene is TRBV19, the J gene TRBJ1-1, with 9 bases lining up with TRBD1. The germline V gene has CDR1 LNHDA and CDR2 SQIVND (reference sequence). V lost 4 bases and J lost 0; bases outside the gene matches: 0. This CDR3 spans 14 amino acids.

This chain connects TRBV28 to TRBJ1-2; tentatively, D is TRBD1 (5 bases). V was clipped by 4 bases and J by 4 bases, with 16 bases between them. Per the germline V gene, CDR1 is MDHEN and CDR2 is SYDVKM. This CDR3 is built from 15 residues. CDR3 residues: CASSSGSRVGYGYTF. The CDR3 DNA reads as TGTGCCAGCAGTTCGGGCTCCAGGGTTGGCTATGGCTACACCTTC.

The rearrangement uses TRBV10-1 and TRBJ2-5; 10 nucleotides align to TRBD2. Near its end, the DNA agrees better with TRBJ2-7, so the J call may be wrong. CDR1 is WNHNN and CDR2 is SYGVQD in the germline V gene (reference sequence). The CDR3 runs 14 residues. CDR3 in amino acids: CASRISSGSSEQYF. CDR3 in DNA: TGCGCCAGCAGGATATCTAGCGGGAGCAGCGAGCAGTACTTC.

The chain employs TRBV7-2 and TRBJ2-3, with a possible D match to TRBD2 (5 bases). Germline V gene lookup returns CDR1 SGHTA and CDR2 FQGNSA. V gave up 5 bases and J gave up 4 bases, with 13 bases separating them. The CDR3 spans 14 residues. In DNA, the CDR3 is TGTGCCAGCAGCCCCGCTAGCATTTCAGATACGCAGTATTTT. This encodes CASSPASISDTQYF.

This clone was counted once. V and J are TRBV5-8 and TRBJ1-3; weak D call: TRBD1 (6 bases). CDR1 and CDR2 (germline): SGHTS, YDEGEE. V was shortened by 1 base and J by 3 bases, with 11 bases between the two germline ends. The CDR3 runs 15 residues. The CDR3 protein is CASSLYRVGGNTIYF. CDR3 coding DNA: TGTGCCAGCAGCTTGTACAGGGTTGGTGGAAACACCATATATTTT.

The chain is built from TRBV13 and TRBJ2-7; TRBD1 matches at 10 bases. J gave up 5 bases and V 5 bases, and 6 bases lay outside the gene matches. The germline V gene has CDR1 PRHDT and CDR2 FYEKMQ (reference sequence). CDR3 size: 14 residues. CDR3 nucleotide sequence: TGTGCCAGCAGCGGGGGACAGGGGCGGGACGAGCAGTACTTC. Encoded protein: CASSGGQGRDEQYF.

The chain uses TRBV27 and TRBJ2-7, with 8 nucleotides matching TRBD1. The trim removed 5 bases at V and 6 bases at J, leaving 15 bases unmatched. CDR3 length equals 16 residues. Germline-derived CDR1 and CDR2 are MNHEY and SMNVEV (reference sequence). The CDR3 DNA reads TGTGCCAGCAGTCCGCTCAGGGGGCGCCGCCCTCTCGAGCAGTACTTC. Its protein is CASSPLRGRRPLEQYF.

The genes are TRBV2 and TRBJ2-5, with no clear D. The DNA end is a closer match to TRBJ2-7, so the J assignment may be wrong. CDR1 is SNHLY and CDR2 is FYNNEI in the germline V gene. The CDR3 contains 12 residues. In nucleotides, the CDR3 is TGTGCCAGCAGTGAACTAAACTACGAGCAGTACTTC. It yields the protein CASSELNYEQYF.

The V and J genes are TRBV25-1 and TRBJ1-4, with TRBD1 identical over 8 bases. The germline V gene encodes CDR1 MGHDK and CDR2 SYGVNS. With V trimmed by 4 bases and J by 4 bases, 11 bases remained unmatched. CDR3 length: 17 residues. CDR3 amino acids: CASSVGGTGLNNEKLFF. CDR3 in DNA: TGTGCCAGCAGTGTAGGGGGGACAGGACTCAATAATGAAAAACTGTTTTTT.

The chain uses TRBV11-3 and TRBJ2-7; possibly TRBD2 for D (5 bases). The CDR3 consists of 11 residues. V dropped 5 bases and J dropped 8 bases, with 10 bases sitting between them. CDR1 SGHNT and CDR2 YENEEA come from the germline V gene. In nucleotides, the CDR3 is TGTGCCAGCAGCGCGGCCGGGAAGCAGTACTTC. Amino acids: CASSAAGKQYF.

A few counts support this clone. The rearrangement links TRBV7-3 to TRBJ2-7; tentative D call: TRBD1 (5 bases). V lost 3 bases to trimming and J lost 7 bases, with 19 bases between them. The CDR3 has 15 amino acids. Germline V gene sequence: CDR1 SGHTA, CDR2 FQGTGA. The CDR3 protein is CASSLGRDEYEEQYF. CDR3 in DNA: TGTGCCAGCAGCTTGGGCAGGGATGAGTACGAGGAGCAGTACTTC. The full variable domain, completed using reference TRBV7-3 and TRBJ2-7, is GAGVSQTPSNKVTEKGKYVELRCDPISGHTALYWYRQSLGQGPEFLIYFQGTGAADDSGLPNDRFFAVRPEGSVSTLKIQRTERGDSAVYLCASSLGRDEYEEQYFGPGTRLTVT.

Here the CDR3 reads CASSLGRTGSTDTQYF. CDR3 sequence (DNA): TGTGCCAGCAGCTTAGGAAGGACAGGAAGCACAGATACGCAGTATTTT. The chain uses TRBV11-3 and TRBJ2-3, with TRBD1 matching 7 bases. The germline V gene encodes CDR1 SGHNT and CDR2 YENEEA. Germline trimming cut 1 base from V and 0 bases from J; bases unmatched to any gene: 4. The CDR3 extends over 16 amino acids.

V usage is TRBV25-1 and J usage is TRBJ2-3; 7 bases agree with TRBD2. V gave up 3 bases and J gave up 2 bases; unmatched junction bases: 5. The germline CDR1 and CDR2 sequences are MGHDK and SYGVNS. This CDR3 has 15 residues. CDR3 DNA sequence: TGTGCCAGCAGTGAGCGGGAGCGTCTCACAGATACGCAGTATTTT. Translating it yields CASSERERLTDTQYF.

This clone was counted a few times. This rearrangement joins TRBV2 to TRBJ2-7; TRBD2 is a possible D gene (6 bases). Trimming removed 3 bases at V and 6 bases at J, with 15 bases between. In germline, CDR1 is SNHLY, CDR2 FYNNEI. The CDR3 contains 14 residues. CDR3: CASSERRELSEQYF. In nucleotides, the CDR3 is TGTGCCAGCAGTGAGAGACGGGAGTTGAGCGAGCAGTACTTC.